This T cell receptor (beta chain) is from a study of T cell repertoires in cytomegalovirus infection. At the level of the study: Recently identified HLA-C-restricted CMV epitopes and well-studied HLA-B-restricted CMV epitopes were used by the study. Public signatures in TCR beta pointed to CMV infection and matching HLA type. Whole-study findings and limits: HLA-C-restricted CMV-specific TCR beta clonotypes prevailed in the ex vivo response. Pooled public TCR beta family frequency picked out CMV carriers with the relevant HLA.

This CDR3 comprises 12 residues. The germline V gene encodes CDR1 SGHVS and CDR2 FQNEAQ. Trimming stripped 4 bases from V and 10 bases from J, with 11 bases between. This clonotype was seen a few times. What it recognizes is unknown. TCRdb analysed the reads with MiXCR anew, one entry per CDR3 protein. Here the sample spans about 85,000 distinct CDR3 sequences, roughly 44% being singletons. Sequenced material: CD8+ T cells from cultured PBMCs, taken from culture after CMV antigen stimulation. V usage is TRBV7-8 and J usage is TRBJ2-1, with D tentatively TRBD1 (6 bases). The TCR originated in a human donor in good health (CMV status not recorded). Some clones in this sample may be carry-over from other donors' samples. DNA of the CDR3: TGTGCCAGCAGCTGGGACACCCCAGAGCAGTTCTTC. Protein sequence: CASSWDTPEQFF.